Below are 17 T cell receptor beta chains sequenced from a single sample in a study of shared clonotypes between healthy human individuals. Some clones are missing from TCRdb's copy, which holds only in-frame ones; the method was immunoSEQ multiplex PCR. The sample gives roughly 1.5 million clones, approximately 98% of which show up once; about 0.42% is in the top ten. The sample taken for sequencing was naive CD4+ T cells sorted from blood. The subset was: CD45RA+ positively selected. The origin of the receptors is a man in his thirties or forties in good health.

This chain links TRBV7-9 with TRBJ2-3; no definite D call. This CDR3 has 12 residues. Germline CDR1 SEHNR, CDR2 FQNEAQ (reference sequence). Trimming took off 5 bases at V and 6 bases at J, with 9 bases between the two ends. The CDR3 sequence is CASSRTGDTQYF. The DNA of the CDR3 is TGTGCCAGCAGCCGCACGGGCGATACGCAGTATTTT.

The rearrangement uses TRBV14 and TRBJ2-5, with 10 bases fitting TRBD2. The J segment lost 1 base and the V segment lost 1 base, leaving 9 bases of the junction unmatched. Germline CDR1 reads SGHDN; CDR2 reads FVKESK. This CDR3 has 18 residues. The CDR3 bases are TGTGCCAGCAGCCAAGTCTCACGACTAGCGGGCTCCCAAGAGACCCAGTACTTC. Its translation is CASSQVSRLAGSQETQYF. Based on the CDR3 plus reference TRBV14 and TRBJ2-5, the full variable domain is EAGVTQFPSHSVIEKGQTVTLRCDPISGHDNLYWYRRVMGKEIKFLLHFVKESKQDESGMPNNRFLAERTGGTYSTLKVQPAELEDSGVYFCASSQVSRLAGSQETQYFGPGTRLLVL.

The V and J genes are TRBV13 and TRBJ2-7, with a tentative D call TRBD2 (6 bases). The CDR3 spans 15 residues. V gave up 5 bases and J gave up 7 bases, with 21 bases separating them. CDR1 PRHDT and CDR2 FYEKMQ come from the germline V gene (reference sequence). CDR3 amino acids: CASSPRNGRTSEQYF. CDR3 nucleotide sequence: TGTGCCAGCAGCCCTCGTAACGGGAGAACGAGTGAGCAGTACTTC.

The rearrangement links TRBV15 to TRBJ1-2; weak D call: TRBD1 (5 bases). Trimming removed 4 bases from V and 8 bases from J, with 26 bases in between. The CDR3 sequence is 17 residues long. Germline V gives CDR1 LNHNV, CDR2 YYDKDF (reference sequence). The CDR3 nucleotides read TGTGCCACCAGCAAAGAAGACCGGGACGGACTTCTTATGGGCTACACCTTC. It yields the protein CATSKEDRDGLLMGYTF.

V is TRBV27 and J is TRBJ2-3; 9 nucleotides line up with TRBD2. The trim removed 8 bases at V and 1 base at J, leaving 10 bases unmatched. Germline V gene sequence: CDR1 MNHEY, CDR2 SMNVEV (reference sequence). The CDR3 sequence is 16 residues long. The CDR3 sequence is CASGHSPSGGTDTQYF. Here the CDR3 DNA reads TGTGCCAGCGGACATTCTCCTAGCGGGGGCACAGATACGCAGTATTTT.

The chain recombines TRBV9 with TRBJ1-5; 7 bases are a match to TRBD1. Germline V CDR1 and CDR2: SGDLS, YYNGEE. V trimming: 4 bases; J trimming: 0 bases; junction bases outside the gene matches: 10. CDR3 length: 17 residues. CDR3 protein: CASSPRDSLNSNQPQHF. CDR3 bases: TGTGCCAGCAGCCCCCGGGACAGCCTTAATAGCAATCAGCCCCAGCATTTT.

J is TRBJ1-4 and V is TRBV28, with TRBD1 identical over 9 bases. J gave up 6 bases and V 6 bases, and 11 bases lay outside the gene matches. This CDR3 has 16 amino acids. Germline V gene lookup returns CDR1 MDHEN and CDR2 SYDVKM. The CDR3 region has the DNA TGTGCCAGCAGCACAACCTACAGGGGGCAGGATGAAAAACTGTTTTTT. As protein: CASSTTYRGQDEKLFF.

Regarding this clone: Other DNA sequences in this sample translate to the same CDR3. The chain joins TRBV28 to TRBJ2-1; no clear D. Germline V gene sequence: CDR1 MDHEN, CDR2 SYDVKM. The ends were cut back, 8 bases at V and 4 bases at J, with 3 bases in the middle. This CDR3 region has 10 residues. Here the CDR3 DNA reads TGTGCCAGCGGTTACAATGAGCAGTTCTTC. Its translation: CASGYNEQFF.

The chain combines TRBV5-1 with TRBJ2-3; maybe TRBD1 (5 bases). V was shortened by 2 bases and J by 6 bases, with 13 bases between the two germline ends. CDR1 is SGHRS and CDR2 is YFSETQ in the germline V gene. CDR3 size: 14 residues. CDR3 protein: CASSFGGKGDTQYF. The CDR3 region has the DNA TGCGCCAGCAGCTTTGGCGGAAAGGGGGATACGCAGTATTTT.

This sequence joins TRBV5-1 and TRBJ2-3, with 12 bases fitting TRBD2. This CDR3 contains 18 residues. The germline gives CDR1 SGHRS, CDR2 YFSETQ. The V segment lost 0 bases and the J segment 0 bases; nucleotides outside the gene matches: 5. CDR3 nucleotides: TGCGCCAGCAGCTTGGAGTTTGGGACTAGCGGGAGCACAGATACGCAGTATTTT. Translating it yields CASSLEFGTSGSTDTQYF.

The chain carries TRBV15 and TRBJ2-7; 13 bases line up with TRBD2. The V gene's germline CDR1 is LNHNV and CDR2 YYDKDF (reference sequence). The CDR3 runs to 17 residues. V shed 0 bases and J 2 bases; nucleotides not matched to a gene: 4. The CDR3 sequence is CATSREGTSGTAYEQYF. CDR3 nucleotides: TGTGCCACCAGCAGAGAGGGGACTAGCGGGACCGCCTACGAGCAGTACTTC.

The chain employs TRBV30 and TRBJ1-2; 9 nucleotides align to TRBD1. The CDR3 spans 15 residues. With V trimmed by 6 bases and J by 7 bases, 15 bases remained unmatched. Germline lookup yields CDR1 GTSNPN and CDR2 SVGIG (reference sequence). DNA of the CDR3: TGTGCCTGCCAGATTGGGACAGGGACCCTCGGTGGCTACACCTTC. This translates into CACQIGTGTLGGYTF.

The V gene is TRBV11-2, the J gene TRBJ1-2; possible D gene TRBD1, 5 bases. Per the germline V gene, CDR1 is SGHAT and CDR2 is FQNNGV. Trimming stripped 5 bases from V and 4 bases from J, with 14 bases between. The CDR3 is 14 amino acids. DNA of the CDR3: TGTGCCAGCAGCCCATATGACGGGACCTATGGCTACACCTTC. Translation gives CASSPYDGTYGYTF.

The gene calls are TRBV7-9 and TRBJ2-5; D remains unclear. The CDR3 is 13 residues long. V shed 5 bases and J shed 5 bases, with 12 bases lying between them. Germline-derived CDR1 and CDR2 are SEHNR and FQNEAQ (reference sequence). The CDR3 sequence: CASSPRRSETQYF. CDR3 sequence (DNA): TGTGCCAGCAGCCCAAGGCGTTCGGAGACCCAGTACTTC.

The chain joins TRBV2 to TRBJ2-1, with D uncertain. Germline V gives CDR1 SNHLY, CDR2 FYNNEI. This CDR3 has 13 residues. V dropped 0 bases and J dropped 7 bases, with 7 bases sitting between them. CDR3 DNA: TGTGCCAGCAGTGAAGCTATGGGTAATGAGCAGTTCTTC. Translated, it gives CASSEAMGNEQFF.

This clone was detected only once. This sequence joins TRBV4-2 and TRBJ2-3; D is undetermined. The V gene's germline CDR1 is LGHNA and CDR2 YNFKEQ. CDR3 length equals 14 residues. V was clipped by 1 base and J by 3 bases, with 8 bases between them. The CDR3 DNA reads as TGTGCCAGCAGCCAAGGGGTGAGGACAGATACGCAGTATTTT. Its protein product is CASSQGVRTDTQYF.

The gene calls are TRBV6-1 and TRBJ1-1, with D perhaps TRBD1 (5 bases). The CDR3 runs to 13 residues. V shed 7 bases and J shed 0 bases, with 9 bases lying between them. Looked up from germline, CDR1 is MNHNS and CDR2 is SASEGT. The CDR3 DNA reads TGTGCCAGCACCTGGGGCTTGAACACTGAAGCTTTCTTT. Residues: CASTWGLNTEAFF.